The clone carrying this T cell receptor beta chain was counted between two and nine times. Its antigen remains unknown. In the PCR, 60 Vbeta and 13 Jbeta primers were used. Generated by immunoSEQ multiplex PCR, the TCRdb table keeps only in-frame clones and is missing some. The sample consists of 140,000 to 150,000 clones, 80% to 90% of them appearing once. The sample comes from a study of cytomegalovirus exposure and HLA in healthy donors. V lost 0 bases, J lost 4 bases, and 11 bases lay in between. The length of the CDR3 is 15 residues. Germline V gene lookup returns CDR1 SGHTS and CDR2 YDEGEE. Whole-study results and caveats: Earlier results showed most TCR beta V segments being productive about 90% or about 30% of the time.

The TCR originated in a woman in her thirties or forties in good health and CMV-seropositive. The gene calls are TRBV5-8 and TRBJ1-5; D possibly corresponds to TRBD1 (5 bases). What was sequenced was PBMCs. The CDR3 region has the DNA TGTGCCAGCAGCTTGGCCGGGAGGGGTAATCAGCCCCAGCATTTT. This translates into CASSLAGRGNQPQHF.